This TCR beta chain emerged from a study of blood T cell repertoires in COVID-19. This table comes from immunoSEQ multiplex PCR, and its TCRdb copy is limited to in-frame clones, with some not included. The repertoire holds 55,000 to 65,000 clones, with 82% as singletons. Germline CDR1 MNHEY, CDR2 SMNVEV (reference sequence). With 0 bases removed from V and 3 bases from J, the gap between germline ends came to 9 bases. This CDR3 is 14 amino acids long. The J gene is TRBJ2-7, the V gene TRBV27; TRBD1 might be the D (5 bases). The specimen was peripheral blood. This sequence was found in a human donor in a cohort sampled during active COVID-19. Written as DNA, the CDR3 is TGTGCCAGCAGTTTATCGGGGCAGTTCTACGAGCAGTACTTC. Amino acids: CASSLSGQFYEQYF.